These T cell receptor beta chains were read from a single sample in a study of cytomegalovirus exposure and HLA in healthy donors. Method: immunoSEQ multiplex PCR; TCRdb's copy keeps in-frame clones and lacks some. Of tens of thousands of clones in the sample, approximately 80% are singletons; the top ten hold 3% to 4%. Sequencing input: PBMCs. These receptors all come from a woman aged 40 to 50 in good health and CMV-seronegative. Both conserved end residues are part of each CDR3. D genes are given only for firm matches. Size values are once, few and many counts, or a class for expanded clones, and some rows have none.

d_gene	v_gene	abundance	j_gene	CDR3aa	CDR3nt
TRBD2	TRBV18	.	TRBJ2-1	CASSPTSGYNEQFF	TGTGCCAGCTCACCAACTAGCGGGTACAATGAGCAGTTCTTC
.	TRBV5-1	.	TRBJ2-7	CASSPGETGSKQYF	TGCGCCAGCAGCCCCGGGGAGACGGGGAGTAAGCAGTACTTC
.	TRBV4-1	.	TRBJ2-3	CASSQEPSQGDTQYF	TGCGCCAGCAGCCAAGAACCCTCCCAGGGCGATACGCAGTATTTT
.	TRBV7-9	few	TRBJ1-1	CASSFPGYTEAFF	TGTGCCAGCAGCTTTCCAGGGTACACTGAAGCTTTCTTT
.	TRBV19	.	TRBJ2-6	CASRKTGPGGANVLTF	TGTGCCAGTAGGAAGACAGGCCCAGGCGGGGCCAACGTCCTGACTTTC
.	TRBV5-1	.	TRBJ2-7	CASSLVGASSYEQYF	TGCGCCAGCAGCTTGGTGGGGGCTAGCAGCTACGAGCAGTACTTC
TRBD2	TRBV5-6	.	TRBJ2-1	CASSWREFNEQFF	TGTGCCAGCAGCTGGCGGGAGTTCAATGAGCAGTTCTTC
TRBD1	TRBV19	.	TRBJ1-1	CASNHRGPNTEAFF	TGTGCCAGTAATCACAGGGGACCCAACACTGAAGCTTTCTTT
.	TRBV5-1	.	TRBJ2-1	CASSLDGGSYNEQFF	TGCGCCAGCAGCTTGGACGGGGGCTCCTACAATGAGCAGTTCTTC
.	TRBV5-1	.	TRBJ1-1	CASSFLGEDTEAFF	TGCGCCAGCAGCTTCTTGGGGGAGGACACTGAAGCTTTCTTT
TRBD2	TRBV11-2	.	TRBJ2-1	CASSLDGTRHNEQFF	TGTGCCAGCAGCTTAGATGGGACTAGACACAATGAGCAGTTCTTC
.	TRBV28	few	TRBJ1-2	CASSSTSLGANYGYTF	TGTGCCAGCAGTTCGACCAGCCTCGGAGCTAACTATGGCTACACCTTC
TRBD1	TRBV19	.	TRBJ2-7	CASSGTGREQYF	TGTGCCAGTTCCGGGACAGGGAGGGAGCAGTACTTC
.	TRBV18	.	TRBJ2-3	CASSPPTGTDTQYF	TGTGCCAGCTCACCACCCACTGGCACAGATACGCAGTATTTT
.	TRBV5-1	.	TRBJ2-7	CASSLHSGEYEQYF	TGCGCCAGCAGCTTACATAGCGGAGAATACGAGCAGTACTTC
TRBD1	TRBV29-1	.	TRBJ2-5	CSVEVLQGDGEYF	TGCAGCGTTGAAGTCCTACAGGGGGATGGGGAGTACTTC
.	TRBV6-5	.	TRBJ2-1	CASSYSTPDNEQFF	TGTGCCAGCAGTTACTCGACTCCTGACAATGAGCAGTTCTTC